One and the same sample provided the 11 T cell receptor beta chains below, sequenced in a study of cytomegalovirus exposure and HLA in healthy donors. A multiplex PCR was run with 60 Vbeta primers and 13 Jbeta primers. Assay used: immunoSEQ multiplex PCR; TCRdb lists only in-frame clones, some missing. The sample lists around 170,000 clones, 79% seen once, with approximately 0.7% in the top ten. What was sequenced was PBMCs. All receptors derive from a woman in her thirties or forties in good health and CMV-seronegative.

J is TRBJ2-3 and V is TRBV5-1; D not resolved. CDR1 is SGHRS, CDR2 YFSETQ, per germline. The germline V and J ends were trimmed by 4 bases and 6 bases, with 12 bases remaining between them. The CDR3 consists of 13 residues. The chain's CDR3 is CASSPHYRDTQYF. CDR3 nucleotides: TGCGCCAGCAGCCCACATTATCGCGATACGCAGTATTTT.

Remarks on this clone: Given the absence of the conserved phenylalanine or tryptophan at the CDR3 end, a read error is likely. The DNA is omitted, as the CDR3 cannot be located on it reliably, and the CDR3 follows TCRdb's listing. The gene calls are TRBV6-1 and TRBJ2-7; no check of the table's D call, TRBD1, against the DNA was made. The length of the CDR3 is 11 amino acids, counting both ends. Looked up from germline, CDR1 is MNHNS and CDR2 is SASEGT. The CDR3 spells CASSETDREVL.

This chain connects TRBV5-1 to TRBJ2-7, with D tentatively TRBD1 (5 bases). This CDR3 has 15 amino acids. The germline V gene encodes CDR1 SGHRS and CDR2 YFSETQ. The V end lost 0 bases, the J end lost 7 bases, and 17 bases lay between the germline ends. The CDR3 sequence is CASSLAIAPGHEQYF. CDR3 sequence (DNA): TGCGCCAGCAGCTTGGCAATCGCCCCAGGGCATGAGCAGTACTTC.

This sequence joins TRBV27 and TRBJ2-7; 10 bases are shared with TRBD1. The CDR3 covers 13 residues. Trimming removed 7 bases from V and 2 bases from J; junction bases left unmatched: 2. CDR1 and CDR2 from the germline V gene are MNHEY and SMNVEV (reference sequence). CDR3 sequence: CASKGQGAYEQYF. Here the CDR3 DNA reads TGTGCCAGCAAAGGACAGGGGGCCTACGAGCAGTACTTC.

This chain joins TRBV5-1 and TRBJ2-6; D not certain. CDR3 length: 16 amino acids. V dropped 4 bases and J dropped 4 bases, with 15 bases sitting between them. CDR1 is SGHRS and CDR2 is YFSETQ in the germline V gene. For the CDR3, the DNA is TGCGCCAGCAGCCCGCTAAAGAATACCGGGGCCAACGTCCTGACTTTC. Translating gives CASSPLKNTGANVLTF.

The CDR3 nucleotides are TGTGCCAGCAGCTTCGGCGGGGGGGCTTTTGAAGAGACCCAGTACTTC. It specifies CASSFGGGAFEETQYF. The chain joins TRBV5-4 to TRBJ2-5; the match to TRBD2 covers 9 bases. V lost 2 bases to trimming and J lost 3 bases; unmatched junction nucleotides: 8. Looked up from germline, CDR1 is SGHNT and CDR2 is YYREEE (reference sequence). The CDR3 runs 16 residues.

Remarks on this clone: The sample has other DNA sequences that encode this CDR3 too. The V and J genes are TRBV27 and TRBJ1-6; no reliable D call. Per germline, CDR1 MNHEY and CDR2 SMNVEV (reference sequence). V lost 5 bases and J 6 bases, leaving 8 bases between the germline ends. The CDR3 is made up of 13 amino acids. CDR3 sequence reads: CASSSQANSPLHF. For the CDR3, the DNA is TGTGCCAGCAGTAGCCAGGCTAATTCACCCCTCCACTTT.

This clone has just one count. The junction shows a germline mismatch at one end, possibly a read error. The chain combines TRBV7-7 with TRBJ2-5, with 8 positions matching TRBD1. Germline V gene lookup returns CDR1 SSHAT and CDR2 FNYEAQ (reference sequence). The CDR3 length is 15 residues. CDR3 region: CASSARQGWGETQYF. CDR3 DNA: TGTGCTAGCAGCGCCAGACAGGGGTGGGGAGAGACCCAGTACTTC.

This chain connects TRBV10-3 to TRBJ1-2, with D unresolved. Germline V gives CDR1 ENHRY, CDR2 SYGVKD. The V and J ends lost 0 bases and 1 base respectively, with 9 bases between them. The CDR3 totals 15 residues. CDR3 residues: CAISESRAGNYGYTF. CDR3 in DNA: TGTGCCATCAGTGAGTCGAGGGCAGGTAACTATGGCTACACCTTC.

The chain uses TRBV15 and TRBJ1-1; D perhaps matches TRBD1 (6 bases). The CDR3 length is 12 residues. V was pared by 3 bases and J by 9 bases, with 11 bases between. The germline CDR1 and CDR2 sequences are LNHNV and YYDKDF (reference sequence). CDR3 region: CATSSADRKAFF. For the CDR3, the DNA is TGTGCCACCAGCAGCGCGGACAGAAAAGCTTTCTTT.

The DNA for the CDR3 is TGTGCCACCAGCAGAGGTTCTAGCCGCGTCTCCTACGAGCAGTACTTC. This encodes CATSRGSSRVSYEQYF. The chain combines TRBV15 with TRBJ2-7; D might be TRBD2 (5 bases). V lost 1 base, J lost 0 bases, and 13 bases lay in between. This CDR3 has 16 residues. Germline loops: CDR1 LNHNV, CDR2 YYDKDF (reference sequence).